These 19 T cell receptor beta chains came from one sample sequenced in a study of early T cells in non-severe SARS-CoV-2 infection. TCRdb processed the 5' RACE reads anew with MiXCR; each CDR3 protein has one entry. The table lists about 70,000 distinct CDR3 sequences, 9.5% to 15% of them singletons. The sample here was whole blood, taken at baseline. The receptors originated from an adult who was a healthcare worker with PCR-confirmed SARS-CoV-2 infection or an uninfected control (not recorded which). The donor label of this sample is uncertain.

This clonotype was counted at least ten times. The rearrangement joins TRBV7-9 to TRBJ2-7; D perhaps matches TRBD1 (5 bases). V lost 5 bases and J 5 bases, leaving 13 bases between the germline ends. CDR3 size: 13 residues. Germline CDR1 and CDR2: SEHNR and FQNEAQ (reference sequence). CDR3 nucleotide sequence: TGTGCCAGCAGCCGCGACAGTCCCCACGAGCAGTACTTC. Protein sequence: CASSRDSPHEQYF.

The gene calls are TRBV5-8 and TRBJ2-1, with 14 nucleotides matching TRBD2. There are 18 residues in the CDR3. From germline, CDR1 is SGHTS and CDR2 YDEGEE. With 4 bases clipped from V and 5 bases from J, the junction kept 11 bases outside the gene matches. CDR3 sequence: CASSPGGLAGARDNEQFF. The CDR3 nucleotides read TGTGCCAGCAGCCCTGGGGGACTAGCGGGGGCCCGGGACAATGAGCAGTTCTTC.

This clonotype was recorded many times. V gene TRBV19 combines with J gene TRBJ2-5; 11 nucleotides align to TRBD2. This CDR3 is built from 15 residues. Germline V gives CDR1 LNHDA, CDR2 SQIVND (reference sequence). V lost 6 bases and J lost 0; bases outside the gene matches: 3. CDR3 nucleotide sequence: TGTGCCAGTAGGGTGACTAGCGGGAACCAAGAGACCCAGTACTTC. This codes for CASRVTSGNQETQYF.

This clonotype occurred a few times. The gene calls are TRBV5-1 and TRBJ2-3, with 10 bases fitting TRBD1. This CDR3 spans 14 amino acids. The V segment lost 2 bases and the J segment 4 bases; nucleotides outside the gene matches: 1. The germline CDR1 and CDR2 sequences are SGHRS and YFSETQ. CDR3 nucleotide sequence: TGCGCCAGCAGCTTCGGACAGGGGGCAGATACGCAGTATTTT. Translating gives CASSFGQGADTQYF.

The chain is built from TRBV20-1 and TRBJ2-7; D uncertain. The CDR3 runs to 12 residues. V dropped 6 bases and J dropped 5 bases, with 14 bases sitting between them. Germline values: CDR1 DFQATT, CDR2 SNEGSKA (reference sequence). The CDR3 DNA follows: TGCAGTGCAACCCTGGTCGGCCACGAGCAGTACTTC. It specifies CSATLVGHEQYF.

This clonotype was counted between two and nine times. V gene TRBV6-6 combines with J gene TRBJ1-2, with 8 bases identical to TRBD1. Trimming took 5 bases from V and 8 from J; bases not matched to a gene: 10. The length of the CDR3 is 14 residues. The germline V gene has CDR1 MNHNY and CDR2 SVGAGI (reference sequence). The CDR3 nucleotides are TGTGCCAGCAGTACAATATACAGGGGGACAGGCTACACCTTC. Protein: CASSTIYRGTGYTF.

In its sample, this clonotype was seen a few times. The V call is TRBV18, the J call TRBJ2-3; weak D call: TRBD1 (5 bases). CDR3 length: 16 amino acids. The germline gives CDR1 KGHSH, CDR2 LQKENI. V shed 2 bases and J shed 4 bases, with 16 bases lying between them. Here the CDR3 DNA reads TGTGCCAGCTCACCATCCAGGGCCCGGCCATCAGATACGCAGTATTTT. It encodes CASSPSRARPSDTQYF.

This clonotype was seen only a few times. J is TRBJ2-1 and V is TRBV14; D not certain. With 3 bases removed from V and 7 bases from J, the gap between germline ends came to 16 bases. Germline CDR1 is SGHDN and CDR2 is FVKESK. This CDR3 spans 15 amino acids. CDR3 bases: TGTGCCAGCAGCCAGCCTAGTTCGTTCATAAATGAGCAGTTCTTC. Residues: CASSQPSSFINEQFF.

This clonotype was seen a handful of times. This chain connects TRBV5-5 to TRBJ1-2; D uncertain. The germline gives CDR1 SGHKS, CDR2 YYEKEE (reference sequence). The CDR3 contains 12 residues. The V end lost 7 bases, the J end lost 1 base, and 8 bases lay between the germline ends. The CDR3 loop reads CASLGSNYGYTF. The CDR3, as DNA: TGTGCCAGCCTAGGAAGTAACTATGGCTACACCTTC.

The V call is TRBV20-1, the J call TRBJ1-5; 9 nucleotides agree with TRBD1. From germline, CDR1 is DFQATT and CDR2 SNEGSKA (reference sequence). The CDR3 is 16 amino acids. Trimming at V came to 3 bases and at J to 6 bases, leaving 12 bases not matched to a gene. CDR3 in DNA: TGCAGTGCTAGTTCCCCGGGACAGGGAAAGTCTCAGCCCCAGCATTTT. This codes for CSASSPGQGKSQPQHF.

The sample holds a few counts of this clonotype. The chain couples TRBV5-6 to TRBJ1-2; D is unclear. This CDR3 is built from 14 residues. Germline loops: CDR1 SGHDT, CDR2 YYEEEE. Trimming removed 0 bases at V and 4 bases at J, with 10 bases between. In nucleotides, the CDR3 is TGTGCCAGCAGCTTGGACAGACCAATCTATGGCTACACCTTC. Translation: CASSLDRPIYGYTF.

This clonotype was seen a handful of times. The chain recombines TRBV7-6 with TRBJ1-1; TRBD1 agrees at 7 bases. The V segment lost 5 bases and the J segment 0 bases; nucleotides outside the gene matches: 6. The CDR3 runs 15 residues. Germline CDR1 and CDR2: SGHVS and FNYEAQ. CDR3 protein: CASSPQDRLNTEAFF. Here the CDR3 DNA reads TGTGCCAGCAGCCCGCAGGACAGGCTGAACACTGAAGCTTTCTTT.

This clonotype was recorded many times. The chain carries TRBV20-1 and TRBJ1-6; D gene uncertain. V lost 0 bases, J lost 4 bases, and 16 bases lay in between. This CDR3 comprises 17 residues. Germline V gene sequence: CDR1 DFQATT, CDR2 SNEGSKA (reference sequence). CDR3 region: CSARDEDPDLYNSPLHF. In DNA form, the CDR3 reads TGCAGTGCTAGAGATGAGGACCCTGATCTATATAATTCACCCCTCCACTTT.

This clonotype was detected only a few times. The chain combines TRBV20-1 with TRBJ1-2; no definite D call. Germline values: CDR1 DFQATT, CDR2 SNEGSKA (reference sequence). V lost 0 bases and J lost 8, with 25 bases in between. The CDR3 loop spans 17 amino acids. CDR3 sequence reads: CSARDHGEPARRGGYTF. For the CDR3, the DNA is TGCAGTGCTAGAGATCACGGGGAACCCGCCCGGAGAGGAGGCTACACCTTC.

This clonotype was picked up a small number of times. The V gene is TRBV7-8, the J gene TRBJ2-1; D is ambiguous. The germline V gene has CDR1 SGHVS and CDR2 FQNEAQ. This CDR3 is 14 amino acids long. Trimming left V 6 bases short and J 6 bases short, with 15 bases between. The CDR3 here is CASSPRVSPNEQFF. The CDR3 coding sequence is TGTGCCAGCAGTCCCCGGGTTAGCCCCAATGAGCAGTTCTTC.

This clonotype occurred many times. The rearrangement uses TRBV9 and TRBJ2-1; D perhaps matches TRBD2 (5 bases). CDR3 length: 13 amino acids. Germline-derived CDR1 and CDR2 are SGDLS and YYNGEE. V dropped 0 bases and J dropped 10 bases, with 11 bases sitting between them. The chain's CDR3 is CASSVGSSTEQFF. The DNA for the CDR3 is TGTGCCAGCAGCGTAGGGTCTAGCACCGAGCAGTTCTTC.

The rearrangement uses TRBV7-2 and TRBJ2-3; D is undetermined. The CDR3 contains 12 residues. Germline V gives CDR1 SGHTA, CDR2 FQGNSA. Trimming left V 1 base short and J 5 bases short, with 4 bases between. The DNA of the CDR3 is TGTGCCAGCAGCTTAGGCGTAGATACGCAGTATTTT. It yields the protein CASSLGVDTQYF.

This clonotype was recorded many times. The rearrangement links TRBV12-3 or TRBV12-4 to TRBJ2-1; D unclear. There are 12 residues in the CDR3. Trimming pared 6 bases from V and 10 bases from J, leaving 13 bases between. The CDR3 coding sequence is TGTGCCAGCAGCACCCTCGTAGGGGAGCAGTTCTTC. Protein product: CASSTLVGEQFF.

This clonotype was recorded many times. The chain couples TRBV10-3 to TRBJ2-7; 10 bases fit TRBD2. V shed 5 bases and J 3 bases; nucleotides not matched to a gene: 7. Germline assignment: CDR1 ENHRY and CDR2 SYGVKD. This CDR3 spans 15 amino acids. In DNA, the CDR3 is TGTGCCATCAGTCCCGTGGCTAGCGGGGGCTACGAGCAGTACTTC. It yields the protein CAISPVASGGYEQYF.